This T cell receptor beta chain is drawn from a study of beta chain features in type 1 diabetes. Study-level points and caveats: There was a moderate but significant shortening of TCRB CDR3s in all four CD4+ subsets of Type 1 diabetes patients. Whether HLA type affects TCRB rearrangement stayed undetermined in the present work. Patients' naive, central memory and regulatory TCRB repertoires appeared more alike than those of healthy donors.

Trimming left V 5 bases short and J 7 bases short, with 17 bases between. This CDR3 has 14 amino acids. The V gene's germline CDR1 is MGHDK and CDR2 SYGVNS. Expressed TCRB transcripts were sequenced after all isolated RNA was converted to cDNA. The repertoire was sequenced with immunoSEQ multiplex PCR; TCRdb's copy has only in-frame clones and lacks some. This table has 250,000 to 350,000 clones, over 12% appearing once. Notes on this clone: As yet, its antigen is unknown.

The sequence was obtained from a man between 18 and 35 years old with type 1 diabetes. The sequenced sample consisted of naive CD4+ T cells from blood. The chain couples TRBV25-1 to TRBJ1-2; possible D gene TRBD1, 6 bases. The CDR3 loop is CASSRKTGYRGYTF. CDR3 bases: TGTGCCAGCAGTCGTAAGACAGGTTATCGTGGCTACACCTTC.